These 9 T cell receptor beta chains were sequenced from one sample in a study of cytomegalovirus exposure and HLA in healthy donors. The primer mix had 60 Vbeta and 13 Jbeta primers. Libraries were prepared by immunoSEQ multiplex PCR; TCRdb keeps only in-frame clonotypes and omits some of them. The sample is made up of around 60,000 clones, and the top ten hold 5.3% of it. The specimen sequenced was PBMCs. All receptors derive from a man aged 25 to 40 in good health and CMV-seropositive.

The genes are TRBV6-4 and TRBJ2-1; 9 bases fit TRBD2. The CDR3 has 15 residues. Germline loops: CDR1 MRHNA, CDR2 SNTAGT. J gave up 5 bases and V 3 bases, and 5 bases lay outside the gene matches. CDR3 residues: CASSDGGGDHNEQFF. The CDR3 coding sequence is TGTGCCAGCAGTGATGGCGGGGGGGATCACAATGAGCAGTTCTTC.

The CDR3 DNA is TGTGCCAGCACCACACAGGGTTCGGGGGCTTTCTTT. Translating it yields CASTTQGSGAFF. The chain links TRBV2 to TRBJ1-1; D is perhaps TRBD1 (6 bases). Germline loops: CDR1 SNHLY, CDR2 FYNNEI. Deletions cut 7 bases from V and 11 bases from J, with 17 bases between. The CDR3 is made up of 12 amino acids.

The chain is built from TRBV6-1 and TRBJ2-7; possibly TRBD1 for D (5 bases). Germline CDR1 reads MNHNS; CDR2 reads SASEGT. The CDR3 runs to 13 residues. With 7 bases removed from V and 5 bases from J, the gap between germline ends came to 15 bases. The CDR3 loop reads CASTHRRRDEQYF. In DNA, the CDR3 is TGTGCCAGCACTCACAGGCGCAGGGACGAGCAGTACTTC.

The chain links TRBV9 to TRBJ1-6; unclear D gene. Per the germline V gene, CDR1 is SGDLS and CDR2 is YYNGEE. This CDR3 is built from 15 residues. Trimming removed 4 bases from V and 9 bases from J, with 17 bases in between. Written as DNA, the CDR3 is TGTGCCAGCAGCTCCCGAGATTACAGTGGTTCACCCCTCCACTTT. It is translated as CASSSRDYSGSPLHF.

The chain is built from TRBV5-4 and TRBJ1-4; D is ambiguous. V was shortened by 0 bases and J by 6 bases, with 6 bases between the two germline ends. Germline CDR1 SGHNT, CDR2 YYREEE (reference sequence). The CDR3 spans 13 residues. The CDR3 DNA follows: TGTGCCAGCAGCTTGGGGGCAGATGAAAAACTGTTTTTT. Residues: CASSLGADEKLFF.

The chain has TRBV6-5 and TRBJ2-2, with TRBD1 as a possible D gene (6 bases). V shed 0 bases and J shed 8 bases, with 10 bases lying between them. The V gene's germline CDR1 is MNHEY and CDR2 SVGAGI. The CDR3 spans 14 residues. DNA of the CDR3: TGTGCCAGCAGTTACTCCAGGGGTAGGGGGGAGCTGTTTTTT. Its translation: CASSYSRGRGELFF.

The V call is TRBV14, the J call TRBJ1-1; 7 nucleotides agree with TRBD1. J was trimmed by 7 bases and V by 5 bases; bases with no gene match: 10. CDR3 size: 14 residues. Germline V CDR1 and CDR2: SGHDN, FVKESK. The CDR3 sequence: CASSFWAQGGEAFF. The CDR3, as DNA: TGTGCCAGCAGCTTTTGGGCGCAGGGGGGTGAAGCTTTCTTT.

This chain connects TRBV4-2 to TRBJ1-2; TRBD1 agrees at 7 bases. The trim removed 0 bases at V and 8 bases at J, leaving 3 bases unmatched. Germline assignment: CDR1 LGHNA and CDR2 YNFKEQ. The CDR3 totals 13 residues. The DNA for the CDR3 is TGTGCCAGCAGCCAAGAGAGGGGGCGAGGCTACACCTTC. Protein sequence: CASSQERGRGYTF.

The chain combines TRBV6-5 with TRBJ1-5, with 7 bases lining up with TRBD1. Germline V gene lookup returns CDR1 MNHEY and CDR2 SVGAGI. CDR3 length equals 14 residues. Unmatched junction bases numbered 10, after V lost 8 bases and J lost 6 bases. CDR3 nucleotides: TGTGCCAGCGGCTTTAAGGCAGGGGGTCAGCCCCAGCATTTT. Translated, it gives CASGFKAGGQPQHF.